The sequence of this T cell receptor (beta chain) was determined in a study of naive and memory T cell subsets. Whole-study findings and limits: Naive repertoires, especially CD8, held a few larger clonotypes, possibly memory cells re-expressing CD45RA.

This CDR3 has 14 residues. V shed 1 base and J shed 2 bases, with 9 bases lying between them. The germline V gene encodes CDR1 KGHSH and CDR2 LQKENI. This clonotype was observed at least ten times. Its target is unknown. Two oligonucleotides, mixed equimolar, formed the beta constant-region primer covering TRBC1 and TRBC2. Four rounds of PCR amplified the ligated cDNA using nested alpha and beta constant-region primers plus SP2. A 12-nucleotide UMI and the SP2 primer were added to the cDNA 3' end by oligonucleotide ligation. TCRdb re-called the UMI-ligation and nested PCR reads through MiXCR, storing one row per CDR3 protein. The sample lists 150,000 or so distinct CDR3 sequences, about 23% occurring once.

The genes are TRBV18 and TRBJ2-7; weak D call: TRBD1 (5 bases). The clonotype comes from a human donor in good health. Sequenced: naive CD4+ T cells from blood. CDR3 bases: TGTGCCAGCTCACCACGGGGCCAAACCTACGAGCAGTACTTC. It codes for CASSPRGQTYEQYF.